The rows below give T cell receptor beta chains drawn from one sample of a study of identical twins. TCRdb recomputed calls from the 5' RACE reads with MiXCR, one row per CDR3 protein. Of about 890,000 distinct CDR3 sequences in the sample, around an eighth were seen once. This sample was shared with a second study, whose subject was yellow fever vaccine responses in identical twins.

Specimen: PBMCs. The receptors here all came from a woman under 30 in good health. The CDR3 runs from the conserved cysteine through the conserved F or W. Fields, in order: V gene, J gene, clone size, D gene, CDR3 protein, CDR3 DNA. D genes are given only for firm matches. A clone size is listed for some rows: how often the clone was seen (once, few, many), or a class if it is expanded.

>TRBV14|TRBJ2-7|-|-
CASSQDGAGSYEQYF
TGTGCCAGCAGCCAAGACGGGGCGGGTTCCTACGAGCAGTACTTC
>TRBV10-3|TRBJ1-4|-|TRBD1
CAISGDSSSEKLFF
TGTGCCATCAGTGGGGACAGCTCATCTGAAAAACTGTTTTTT
>TRBV5-1|TRBJ1-4|-|-
CASSLTGLGEKLFF
TGCGCCAGCAGCTTGACAGGGTTGGGTGAAAAACTGTTTTTT
>TRBV29-1|TRBJ2-3|-|-
CSVEEMGPKWASGTDTQYF
TGCAGCGTTGAAGAAATGGGTCCAAAATGGGCTAGCGGCACAGATACGCAGTATTTT
>TRBV12-3/TRBV12-4|TRBJ2-3|-|TRBD1
CASSVDRGSTQYF
TGTGCCAGCAGTGTCGACAGGGGCTCTACGCAGTATTTT
>TRBV20-1|TRBJ2-3|-|-
CSATVRLASDTQYF
TGCAGTGCTACGGTGAGGCTAGCCTCAGATACGCAGTATTTT
>TRBV7-9|TRBJ2-7|few|TRBD2
CASSLGGGREFEQYF
TGTGCCAGCAGCTTAGGTGGCGGGAGGGAGTTCGAGCAGTACTTC
>TRBV6-5|TRBJ2-3|-|TRBD2
CASSSSSGGISDTQYF
TGTGCCAGCAGTTCTTCTAGCGGGGGTATCTCAGATACGCAGTATTTT
>TRBV11-2|TRBJ2-5|-|-
CASSLGAAETQYF
TGTGCCAGCAGCTTAGGGGCCGCGGAGACCCAGTACTTC
>TRBV11-2|TRBJ2-4|few|-
CASSFAGTKNIQYF
TGTGCCAGCAGCTTCGCAGGGACCAAAAACATTCAGTACTTC
>TRBV5-1|TRBJ2-3|many|-
CASSFSPAGTDTQYF
TGCGCCAGCAGCTTTTCTCCAGCGGGCACAGATACGCAGTATTTT
>TRBV3-1|TRBJ2-3|many|-
CASSQDLGFSGDTQYF
TGTGCCAGCAGCCAAGATCTCGGGTTCTCTGGAGATACGCAGTATTTT
>TRBV20-1|TRBJ1-1|few|-
CSARETGLVNTEAFF
TGCAGTGCTAGAGAGACAGGCCTGGTGAACACTGAAGCTTTCTTT
>TRBV12-3/TRBV12-4|TRBJ1-1|-|-
CASSHFRANNEAFF
TGTGCCAGCAGCCATTTCCGGGCAAACAATGAAGCTTTCTTT
>TRBV15|TRBJ1-1|many|-
CATSRVPGLEAFF
TGTGCCACCAGCAGAGTACCGGGACTTGAAGCTTTCTTT
>TRBV6-5|TRBJ1-1|-|-
CATVTSLNTEAFF
TGTGCCACCGTTACCTCGTTGAACACTGAAGCTTTCTTT
>TRBV7-8|TRBJ2-7|few|-
CASSSGQPQGVEQYF
TGTGCCAGCAGCTCTGGACAGCCTCAGGGTGTGGAGCAGTACTTC
>TRBV3-1|TRBJ2-1|few|-
CASSQLGRYNEQFF
TGTGCCAGCAGCCAATTGGGCAGATACAATGAGCAGTTCTTC
>TRBV29-1|TRBJ2-1|few|-
CSVPTYNEQFF
TGCAGCGTTCCGACGTACAATGAGCAGTTCTTC
>TRBV14|TRBJ1-1|few|-
CASNNQVFTEAFF
TGTGCCAGCAATAACCAGGTCTTCACTGAAGCTTTCTTT
>TRBV7-8|TRBJ2-2|-|-
CASSWGDRGNTGELFF
TGTGCCAGCAGCTGGGGGGACCGAGGGAACACCGGGGAGCTGTTTTTT
>TRBV28|TRBJ2-6|-|-
CASSLWGALSGANVLTF
TGTGCCAGCAGTTTATGGGGGGCTCTCTCTGGGGCCAACGTCCTGACTTTC
>TRBV12-3/TRBV12-4|TRBJ2-7|many|-
CASSLGIEQYF
TGTGCCAGCAGTTTAGGAATCGAGCAGTACTTC
>TRBV12-3/TRBV12-4|TRBJ1-2|few|-
CASSPPVMGYTF
TGTGCCAGCTCCCCGCCAGTGATGGGCTACACCTTC
>TRBV7-9|TRBJ1-5|few|-
CASSGGAGQPQHF
TGTGCCAGCAGTGGGGGGGCGGGACAGCCCCAGCATTTT
>TRBV18|TRBJ1-5|-|-
CASSRAEDQPQHF
TGTGCCAGCTCACGCGCAGAGGATCAGCCCCAGCATTTT
>TRBV7-2|TRBJ2-1|many|-
CASSLADLFSEQFF
TGTGCCAGCAGCTTAGCCGACCTCTTTAGTGAGCAGTTCTTC
>TRBV11-2|TRBJ2-7|-|-
CASSLVAGTPGSSYEQYF
TGTGCCAGCAGCTTAGTGGCGGGGACACCGGGATCCTCCTACGAGCAGTACTTC
>TRBV15|TRBJ2-1|-|TRBD1
CATSSYGQGTWNEQFF
TGTGCCACCAGCAGCTACGGACAGGGGACGTGGAATGAGCAGTTCTTC
>TRBV29-1|TRBJ1-2|-|-
CSAERANYGYTF
TGCAGCGCGGAAAGAGCTAACTATGGCTACACCTTC
>TRBV10-2|TRBJ2-5|few|-
CASSESAGVGETQYF
TGCGCCAGCAGTGAGTCGGCAGGGGTTGGGGAGACCCAGTACTTC
>TRBV29-1|TRBJ2-1|-|-
CSVHDYNEQFF
TGCAGCGTTCACGACTACAATGAGCAGTTCTTC
>TRBV4-1|TRBJ2-1|few|TRBD2
CASSQVPSGTDEQFF
TGCGCCAGCAGCCAAGTCCCTAGCGGGACCGATGAGCAGTTCTTC
>TRBV5-1|TRBJ2-2|few|TRBD1
CASSHLDRGTGELFF
TGCGCCAGCAGCCACCTGGACAGGGGGACCGGGGAGCTGTTTTTT
>TRBV4-1|TRBJ2-1|few|-
CASGVRGEVRNEQFF
TGCGCCAGCGGCGTTAGAGGGGAGGTGCGAAATGAGCAGTTCTTC
>TRBV27|TRBJ2-1|few|-
CASRGRLHNEQFF
TGTGCCAGCAGGGGGCGTTTACACAATGAGCAGTTCTTC
>TRBV19|TRBJ1-3|-|-
CASSETVSGNTIYF
TGTGCCAGTAGTGAAACAGTCTCTGGAAACACCATATATTTT
>TRBV16|TRBJ1-5|-|-
CASSQYGQPQHF
TGTGCCAGCAGCCAATATGGCCAGCCCCAGCATTTT
>TRBV6-5|TRBJ2-1|few|TRBD2
CASSSSGRAGNEQFF
TGTGCCAGCAGTTCGAGCGGGAGGGCCGGTAATGAGCAGTTCTTC
>TRBV11-2|TRBJ2-1|few|TRBD2
CASSPIGTSGFYRNEQFF
TGTGCCAGCAGCCCTATCGGGACTAGCGGGTTCTACCGGAATGAGCAGTTCTTC
>TRBV20-1|TRBJ2-1|-|TRBD2
CSATPLGLSWGNEQFF
TGCAGTGCTACCCCTCTGGGACTATCGTGGGGCAATGAGCAGTTCTTC
>TRBV12-3/TRBV12-4|TRBJ2-7|-|-
CASSPRTAGLYEQYF
TGTGCCAGCAGCCCAAGGACAGCCGGTTTATACGAGCAGTACTTC
>TRBV24-1|TRBJ1-1|-|-
CATSMGMNTEAFF
TGTGCCACCAGTATGGGGATGAACACTGAAGCTTTCTTT
>TRBV5-1|TRBJ2-6|-|TRBD2
CASTRGDLGANVLTF
TGCGCCAGCACACGGGGGGATCTGGGGGCCAACGTCCTGACTTTC
>TRBV28|TRBJ1-6|-|TRBD1
CASSPYRGDYNSPLHF
TGTGCCAGCAGCCCCTACAGGGGGGACTATAATTCACCCCTCCACTTT
>TRBV25-1|TRBJ1-1|many|TRBD1
CASTPGGRPDLEAFF
TGTGCCAGCACCCCAGGGGGCCGGCCCGACCTTGAAGCTTTCTTT
>TRBV7-8|TRBJ2-7|many|-
CASSLRSTGYGLAGEQYF
TGTGCCAGCAGCTTACGCTCGACTGGGTATGGCCTGGCGGGCGAGCAGTACTTC
>TRBV19|TRBJ2-1|-|-
CASGYWSSYNEQFF
TGTGCCAGTGGTTACTGGAGCTCCTACAATGAGCAGTTCTTC
>TRBV7-8|TRBJ1-1|-|TRBD1
CASSSPTGLSTEAFF
TGTGCCAGCAGCTCCCCGACAGGGCTGTCCACTGAAGCTTTCTTT
>TRBV7-2|TRBJ2-3|-|-
CASSRMVTDTQYF
TGTGCCAGCAGCCGAATGGTCACAGATACGCAGTATTTT
>TRBV2|TRBJ1-1|many|-
CASARGGNTEAFF
TGTGCCAGCGCTAGGGGGGGGAACACTGAAGCTTTCTTT
>TRBV6-1|TRBJ1-5|-|TRBD1
CASMKDRLSNQPQHF
TGTGCCAGCATGAAGGACAGGCTTAGCAATCAGCCCCAGCATTTT
>TRBV25-1|TRBJ2-7|-|-
CASSPRTGEGPTNEQYF
TGTGCCAGCAGTCCGAGGACGGGAGAGGGCCCAACGAACGAGCAGTACTTC
>TRBV20-1|TRBJ1-1|-|-
CSREGNTEAFF
TGCAGTAGGGAGGGGAACACTGAAGCTTTCTTT